This is a list of T cell receptor beta chains from one sample in a study of T cell responses to AZD1222 COVID-19 vaccine. Sequenced by immunoSEQ multiplex PCR; TCRdb stores in-frame clones only, minus some. The table has roughly 100,000 clones, 91% seen once. This specimen was peripheral blood, taken on day 0 of AZD1222 vaccination. The receptors shown here come from an adult in good health. CDR3s include the opening cysteine and the closing phenylalanine or tryptophan. D genes are given only for firm matches. Only some rows state a clone size, as once, few, many or a class for expanded clones.

CDR3 length: 13; clone size: NA; V gene: TRBV12-3/TRBV12-4; J gene: TRBJ1-2; D gene: NA; CDR3 DNA: TGTGCCAGCAGTCTGGGTGGGTCCTATGGCTACACCTTC; CDR3 protein: CASSLGGSYGYTF
CDR3 length: 13; clone size: NA; V gene: TRBV5-1; J gene: TRBJ2-1; D gene: NA; CDR3 DNA: TGCGCCAGCAGCCCCGGGACTTACAATGAGCAGTTCTTC; CDR3 protein: CASSPGTYNEQFF
CDR3 length: 15; clone size: NA; V gene: TRBV7-2; J gene: TRBJ2-7; D gene: TRBD2; CDR3 DNA: TGTGCCAGCAGCTTCTATGGGACTAGCGGGAACGAGCAGTACTTC; CDR3 protein: CASSFYGTSGNEQYF
CDR3 length: 16; clone size: NA; V gene: TRBV10-3; J gene: TRBJ2-2; D gene: TRBD2; CDR3 DNA: TGTGCCATCAGTGAGCCTCGGGAGGGGGACACCGGGGAGCTGTTTTTT; CDR3 protein: CAISEPREGDTGELFF
CDR3 length: 16; clone size: NA; V gene: TRBV30; J gene: TRBJ2-7; D gene: TRBD2; CDR3 DNA: TGTGCCTGGAGTGTAAGGTCTAGCGGGTTCACCTACGAGCAGTACTTC; CDR3 protein: CAWSVRSSGFTYEQYF
CDR3 length: 14; clone size: NA; V gene: TRBV6-5; J gene: TRBJ1-5; D gene: TRBD1; CDR3 DNA: TGTGCCAGCAGTCCCGGGACAGGGTATCAGCCCCAGCATTTT; CDR3 protein: CASSPGTGYQPQHF
CDR3 length: 15; clone size: NA; V gene: TRBV27; J gene: TRBJ1-2; D gene: NA; CDR3 DNA: TGTGCCAGCAGTCCCCAGAGCAGCCCCAACTATGGCTACACCTTC; CDR3 protein: CASSPQSSPNYGYTF
CDR3 length: 16; clone size: NA; V gene: TRBV3-1/TRBV3-2; J gene: TRBJ1-3; D gene: NA; CDR3 DNA: TGTGCCAGCAGCCAGACCGGGGCCTCCTCTGGAAACACCATATATTTT; CDR3 protein: CASSQTGASSGNTIYF
CDR3 length: 13; clone size: once; V gene: TRBV28; J gene: TRBJ2-2; D gene: NA; CDR3 DNA: TGTGCCAGCAGTTCTCAAAACACCGGGGAGCTGTTTTTT; CDR3 protein: CASSSQNTGELFF
CDR3 length: 12; clone size: NA; V gene: TRBV10-2; J gene: TRBJ1-5; D gene: NA; CDR3 DNA: TGCGCCTCCGCGTGGAGGGATCAGCCCCAGCATTTT; CDR3 protein: CASAWRDQPQHF
CDR3 length: 12; clone size: NA; V gene: TRBV7-9; J gene: TRBJ2-7; D gene: TRBD1; CDR3 DNA: TGTGCCAGCAGCTGGGACAGGGGCGAGCAGTACTTC; CDR3 protein: CASSWDRGEQYF
CDR3 length: 15; clone size: NA; V gene: TRBV5-1; J gene: TRBJ2-2; D gene: NA; CDR3 DNA: TGCGCCAGCAGCCCCCCACCGGGGAACACCGGGGAGCTGTTTTTT; CDR3 protein: CASSPPPGNTGELFF
CDR3 length: 14; clone size: NA; V gene: TRBV28; J gene: TRBJ1-5; D gene: TRBD1; CDR3 DNA: TGTGCCAGCGTCTCGGGACAGGGGAATCAGCCCCAGCATTTT; CDR3 protein: CASVSGQGNQPQHF
CDR3 length: 15; clone size: once; V gene: TRBV7-2; J gene: TRBJ1-6; D gene: TRBD1; CDR3 DNA: TGTGCCAGCAGCTCGTGGACAGGGGAGGTTTCACCCCTCCACTTT; CDR3 protein: CASSSWTGEVSPLHF
CDR3 length: 16; clone size: NA; V gene: TRBV5-1; J gene: TRBJ2-1; D gene: TRBD2; CDR3 DNA: TGCGCCAGCAGCTCCGGGAGGTCGGTCCCGCTGGGTGAGCAGTTCTTC; CDR3 protein: CASSSGRSVPLGEQFF
CDR3 length: 14; clone size: NA; V gene: TRBV2; J gene: TRBJ1-2; D gene: NA; CDR3 DNA: TGTGCCAGCAGCTCCCACGGCCCGGGATATGGCTACACCTTC; CDR3 protein: CASSSHGPGYGYTF
CDR3 length: 17; clone size: NA; V gene: TRBV28; J gene: TRBJ1-1; D gene: NA; CDR3 DNA: TGTGCCAGCAGTTCGAACGAGATACAGGTTCCTGGGACTGAAGCTTTCTTT; CDR3 protein: CASSSNEIQVPGTEAFF
CDR3 length: 14; clone size: once; V gene: TRBV19; J gene: TRBJ2-7; D gene: NA; CDR3 DNA: TGTGCCAGTAGTCCTTCAGGGTCTACCTACGAGCAGTACTTC; CDR3 protein: CASSPSGSTYEQYF
CDR3 length: 12; clone size: NA; V gene: TRBV6-5; J gene: TRBJ1-2; D gene: NA; CDR3 DNA: TGTGCCAGCAGTTCCACAGTGGGGGGCTACACCTTC; CDR3 protein: CASSSTVGGYTF
CDR3 length: 19; clone size: NA; V gene: TRBV10-3; J gene: TRBJ2-3; D gene: TRBD1; CDR3 DNA: TGTGCCATCAGTGAGTCGAAAGGGGGCGCAGGTAGGAGCACAGATACGCAGTATTTT; CDR3 protein: CAISESKGGAGRSTDTQYF
CDR3 length: 14; clone size: NA; V gene: TRBV27; J gene: TRBJ1-4; D gene: NA; CDR3 DNA: TGTGCCAGCAGTTTACCGGTGAATAATGAAAAACTGTTTTTT; CDR3 protein: CASSLPVNNEKLFF
CDR3 length: 19; clone size: NA; V gene: TRBV5-1; J gene: TRBJ2-7; D gene: TRBD2; CDR3 DNA: TGCGCCAGCAGCTTGGGACCAGCGGGGGGATTCGTGGACACCTACGAGCAGTACTTC; CDR3 protein: CASSLGPAGGFVDTYEQYF
CDR3 length: 12; clone size: once; V gene: TRBV27; J gene: TRBJ1-2; D gene: NA; CDR3 DNA: TGTGCCAGCAGTCAGGGGAACTATGGCTACACCTTC; CDR3 protein: CASSQGNYGYTF
CDR3 length: 11; clone size: NA; V gene: TRBV6-1; J gene: TRBJ1-3; D gene: NA; CDR3 DNA: TGTGCCAGCACCGGGGGAAACACCATATATTTT; CDR3 protein: CASTGGNTIYF
CDR3 length: 12; clone size: once; V gene: TRBV28; J gene: TRBJ2-1; D gene: NA; CDR3 DNA: TGTGCCAGCAGTTTTCTCCGGAATGAGCAGTTCTTC; CDR3 protein: CASSFLRNEQFF
CDR3 length: 16; clone size: NA; V gene: TRBV4-1; J gene: TRBJ1-6; D gene: TRBD1; CDR3 DNA: TGCGCCAGCAGCCAAGGGGCAGGGGGCTATAATTCACCCCTCCACTTT; CDR3 protein: CASSQGAGGYNSPLHF
CDR3 length: 11; clone size: NA; V gene: TRBV12-3/TRBV12-4; J gene: TRBJ2-3; D gene: NA; CDR3 DNA: TGTGCCAGCAGGGGCCGAGATACGCAGTATTTT; CDR3 protein: CASRGRDTQYF
CDR3 length: 15; clone size: NA; V gene: TRBV5-1; J gene: TRBJ2-1; D gene: TRBD2; CDR3 DNA: TGCGCCAGCAGCGCCGACTTGGGGGCGGGGGGTGAGCAGTTCTTC; CDR3 protein: CASSADLGAGGEQFF
CDR3 length: 13; clone size: once; V gene: TRBV9; J gene: TRBJ1-4; D gene: NA; CDR3 DNA: TGTGCCAGCAGCACCTACGGAGGTGGGAAACTGTTTTTT; CDR3 protein: CASSTYGGGKLFF
CDR3 length: 15; clone size: NA; V gene: TRBV30; J gene: TRBJ2-2; D gene: NA; CDR3 DNA: TGTGCCTGGAGTTTCCTAGGGCGAGCCGCCGGGGAGCTGTTTTTT; CDR3 protein: CAWSFLGRAAGELFF
CDR3 length: 15; clone size: NA; V gene: TRBV6-5; J gene: TRBJ1-5; D gene: TRBD1; CDR3 DNA: TGTGCCAGCAACCCCAGGACAGGGAGTAATCAGCCCCAGCATTTT; CDR3 protein: CASNPRTGSNQPQHF
CDR3 length: 15; clone size: NA; V gene: TRBV28; J gene: TRBJ2-7; D gene: NA; CDR3 DNA: TGTGCCAGCATGCCACACTACGGGGTTTCCTACGAGCAGTACTTC; CDR3 protein: CASMPHYGVSYEQYF
CDR3 length: 14; clone size: NA; V gene: TRBV29-1; J gene: TRBJ2-3; D gene: NA; CDR3 DNA: TGCAGCGCTCGGGGTGGCGGGGGCACAGATACGCAGTATTTT; CDR3 protein: CSARGGGGTDTQYF
CDR3 length: 13; clone size: NA; V gene: TRBV2; J gene: TRBJ2-7; D gene: NA; CDR3 DNA: TGTGCCAGCAGTGAAGCAGAGGGCTACGAGCAGTACTTC; CDR3 protein: CASSEAEGYEQYF
CDR3 length: 17; clone size: NA; V gene: TRBV18; J gene: TRBJ2-2; D gene: NA; CDR3 DNA: TGTGCCAGCTCAGCCCGAGCCGGGACGGCTAACACCGGGGAGCTGTTTTTT; CDR3 protein: CASSARAGTANTGELFF
CDR3 length: 14; clone size: few; V gene: TRBV5-4; J gene: TRBJ1-1; D gene: TRBD1; CDR3 DNA: TGTGCCAGCAGCGTGGACAGGGGTCGCGGGGAAGCTTTCTTT; CDR3 protein: CASSVDRGRGEAFF
CDR3 length: 15; clone size: NA; V gene: TRBV7-5; J gene: TRBJ1-4; D gene: NA; CDR3 DNA: TGTGCCAGAAGCCTTTTTGGGGGGCGCGTTGAAAAACTGTTTTTT; CDR3 protein: CARSLFGGRVEKLFF
CDR3 length: 14; clone size: NA; V gene: TRBV7-8; J gene: TRBJ1-2; D gene: NA; CDR3 DNA: TGTGCCAGCAGCTTAGCGGAGGTGGCGGGGGGCTACACCTTC; CDR3 protein: CASSLAEVAGGYTF
CDR3 length: 15; clone size: NA; V gene: TRBV6-5; J gene: TRBJ1-1; D gene: NA; CDR3 DNA: TGTGCCAGCAGTTACTCGCAGGGGAGGAACACTGAAGCTTTCTTT; CDR3 protein: CASSYSQGRNTEAFF
CDR3 length: 14; clone size: NA; V gene: TRBV28; J gene: TRBJ1-2; D gene: NA; CDR3 DNA: TGTGCCAGCAGGGACAGATCAACTTACTATGGCTACACCTTC; CDR3 protein: CASRDRSTYYGYTF
CDR3 length: 20; clone size: NA; V gene: TRBV21-1; J gene: TRBJ1-6; D gene: NA; CDR3 DNA: TGTGCCAGCAGACCTCCTGATACATGGGGGGGGAGGCCCTATAATTCACCCCTCCACTTT; CDR3 protein: CASRPPDTWGGRPYNSPLHF
CDR3 length: 16; clone size: NA; V gene: TRBV15; J gene: TRBJ2-2; D gene: NA; CDR3 DNA: TGTGCCACCAGCAGAGATCGCGGGCTAGTAGGCGGGGAGCTGTTTTTT; CDR3 protein: CATSRDRGLVGGELFF
CDR3 length: 18; clone size: NA; V gene: TRBV19; J gene: TRBJ2-7; D gene: TRBD1; CDR3 DNA: TGTGCCAGTAGTTGGACAGGGGGGCAGCGGGACCTCTCCTACGAGCAGTACTTC; CDR3 protein: CASSWTGGQRDLSYEQYF
CDR3 length: 15; clone size: NA; V gene: TRBV19; J gene: TRBJ2-7; D gene: TRBD2; CDR3 DNA: TGTGCCAGTAGTATTCGGGAGGGCGTGTCCTACGAGCAGTACTTC; CDR3 protein: CASSIREGVSYEQYF
CDR3 length: 15; clone size: NA; V gene: TRBV6-4; J gene: TRBJ1-5; D gene: TRBD1; CDR3 DNA: TGTGCCAGCAGTCCGACAGGGGCCTTCAATCAGCCCCAGCATTTT; CDR3 protein: CASSPTGAFNQPQHF
CDR3 length: 14; clone size: NA; V gene: TRBV29-1; J gene: TRBJ1-2; D gene: TRBD1; CDR3 DNA: TGCAGCGTTGTTCGGGGACAGGATAGAAAGGGCTACACCTTC; CDR3 protein: CSVVRGQDRKGYTF
CDR3 length: 15; clone size: NA; V gene: TRBV18; J gene: TRBJ1-1; D gene: TRBD1; CDR3 DNA: TGTGCCAGCTCAGCTATACTAGGACAGGACACTGAAGCTTTCTTT; CDR3 protein: CASSAILGQDTEAFF
CDR3 length: 15; clone size: NA; V gene: TRBV28; J gene: TRBJ1-5; D gene: NA; CDR3 DNA: TGTGCCAGCAGTGGGTGGGAGGGAAGCAATCAGCCCCAGCATTTT; CDR3 protein: CASSGWEGSNQPQHF
CDR3 length: 14; clone size: NA; V gene: TRBV19; J gene: TRBJ1-3; D gene: NA; CDR3 DNA: TGTGCCAGTAGTGGCGGATTAGCTGGAAACACCATATATTTT; CDR3 protein: CASSGGLAGNTIYF
CDR3 length: 15; clone size: NA; V gene: TRBV18; J gene: TRBJ2-2; D gene: TRBD1; CDR3 DNA: TGTGCCAGCTACACAGGGGGCGCAAGCACCGGGGAGCTGTTTTTT; CDR3 protein: CASYTGGASTGELFF
CDR3 length: 14; clone size: NA; V gene: TRBV19; J gene: TRBJ1-1; D gene: NA; CDR3 DNA: TGTGCCAGTAGTACCCCCGGGGGGGACACTGAAGCTTTCTTT; CDR3 protein: CASSTPGGDTEAFF
CDR3 length: 15; clone size: NA; V gene: TRBV6-1; J gene: TRBJ2-7; D gene: TRBD1; CDR3 DNA: TGTGCCAGCAGTGAAGGGACAGGGGGCTTTTACGAGCAGTACTTC; CDR3 protein: CASSEGTGGFYEQYF
CDR3 length: 18; clone size: NA; V gene: TRBV10-3; J gene: TRBJ2-1; D gene: NA; CDR3 DNA: TGTGCCATCAGAGACCCTTCTCGAACAGGGAGCAGGCTCAATGAGCAGTTCTTC; CDR3 protein: CAIRDPSRTGSRLNEQFF
CDR3 length: 16; clone size: NA; V gene: TRBV4-3; J gene: TRBJ1-1; D gene: TRBD1; CDR3 DNA: TGCGCCAGCAGCCAAGGGCGACAGGGGTCGAACACTGAAGCTTTCTTT; CDR3 protein: CASSQGRQGSNTEAFF
CDR3 length: 13; clone size: NA; V gene: TRBV27; J gene: TRBJ2-1; D gene: NA; CDR3 DNA: TGTGCCAGCAGCCTCATCGGGCACCATGAGCAGTTCTTC; CDR3 protein: CASSLIGHHEQFF
CDR3 length: 15; clone size: NA; V gene: TRBV7-9; J gene: TRBJ1-1; D gene: NA; CDR3 DNA: TGTGCCAGCAGCTTAGGAACAGGGCCAGGGACTGAAGCTTTCTTT; CDR3 protein: CASSLGTGPGTEAFF
CDR3 length: 16; clone size: NA; V gene: TRBV27; J gene: TRBJ1-6; D gene: NA; CDR3 DNA: TGTGCCAGCAGACAAACAGGGAACGGGAATAGTTCACCCCTCCACTTT; CDR3 protein: CASRQTGNGNSSPLHF
CDR3 length: 16; clone size: NA; V gene: TRBV5-5; J gene: TRBJ1-6; D gene: NA; CDR3 DNA: TGTGCCAGCAGCCGACAGGAAAGCTCCTATAATTCACCCCTCCACTTT; CDR3 protein: CASSRQESSYNSPLHF
CDR3 length: 15; clone size: NA; V gene: TRBV19; J gene: TRBJ1-1; D gene: NA; CDR3 DNA: TGTGCCAGTAGTAAGGGCCCGGCAAAGAACACTGAAGCTTTCTTT; CDR3 protein: CASSKGPAKNTEAFF
CDR3 length: 13; clone size: NA; V gene: TRBV7-8; J gene: TRBJ2-5; D gene: NA; CDR3 DNA: TGTGCCAGCAGCTTAGCGGTAGGGGAGACCCAGTACTTC; CDR3 protein: CASSLAVGETQYF